This T cell receptor (beta chain) stems from a study of shared clonotypes between healthy human individuals. Trimming left V 5 bases short and J 5 bases short, with 12 bases between. CDR1 is SQVTM and CDR2 is ANQGSEA in the germline V gene. This CDR3 spans 12 amino acids. Authors' analysis steps: Sequence data from immunoSEQ were junction-only and lacked quality scores; consequently, filtering differed. Assay used: immunoSEQ multiplex PCR; TCRdb lists only in-frame clones, some missing. V, J and clone size are those of that table, while D and trimming were read from the DNA. The profile covers 450,000 to 500,000 clones, with roughly 85% appearing a single time and approximately 12% taken by the ten largest. A few counts support this clone.

The TCR originated in a woman between 35 and 50 years old in good health. Some clones in this sample may be carry-over from other donors' samples. This chain uses TRBV29-1 with TRBJ1-1, with D possibly TRBD1 on 6 matching bases. Specimen: PBMCs. CDR3 loop: CSVWGRGTEAFF. Here the CDR3 DNA reads TGCAGCGTTTGGGGCAGGGGTACTGAAGCTTTCTTT.